The 10 T cell receptor beta chains below come from one sample, sequenced in a study of T-cell reconstitution after alpha-beta-depleted transplantation in children. Unique molecular identifiers were used to barcode this TCRbeta library. TCRdb analysed the PCR reads with MiXCR anew, one entry per CDR3 protein. Of 420,000 or so distinct CDR3 sequences listed, roughly a tenth were seen once; the top ten hold about 5%. Here the sequenced sample was PBMCs from the stem cell graft donor, taken from the stem cell graft. The receptors stem from a human donor who donated a stem cell graft to a child with acute myeloid leukemia.

On this clonotype itself: This could be a read error, since a much larger clone is one nucleotide away. The chain combines TRBV12-3 or TRBV12-4 with TRBJ2-4, with 7 positions matching TRBD1. The CDR3 is made up of 15 amino acids. The CDR3 DNA is TGTGCCAGCAGCCAAACCTGGCAGGGGGTTAACAGTCAGTACTTC. Protein sequence: CASSQTWQGVNSQYF.

This clonotype has only a few counts. J is TRBJ2-1 and V is TRBV4-3; possibly TRBD1 for D (6 bases). Trimming took 4 bases from V and 4 from J, leaving 14 bases between them. CDR1 is LGHNA, CDR2 YSLEER, per germline. The CDR3 length is 15 residues. The CDR3: CASSPSGDTYNEQFF. In nucleotides, the CDR3 is TGCGCCAGCAGCCCCTCAGGGGACACTTACAATGAGCAGTTCTTC.

At least ten counts were recorded for this clonotype. This chain uses TRBV12-3 or TRBV12-4 with TRBJ1-6, with a possible D match to TRBD1 (5 bases). The CDR3 sequence is 13 residues long. With 7 bases removed from V and 6 bases from J, the gap between germline ends came to 10 bases. CDR3 in amino acids: CASTPGGNSPLHF. CDR3 nucleotides: TGTGCCAGCACCCCGGGGGGTAATTCACCCCTCCACTTT.

This clonotype was seen at least ten times. V is TRBV28 and J is TRBJ2-5, with D perhaps matching TRBD2 (5 bases). Deletions cut 3 bases from V and 2 bases from J, with 13 bases between. Germline V gene sequence: CDR1 MDHEN, CDR2 SYDVKM. The CDR3 has 15 residues. The CDR3 sequence: CASSFVTGNQETQYF. The CDR3 nucleotides read TGTGCCAGCAGTTTCGTAACCGGGAATCAAGAGACCCAGTACTTC.

This clonotype was seen only a few times. The V gene is TRBV20-1, the J gene TRBJ1-1; 8 nucleotides align to TRBD1. This CDR3 has 14 residues. With V trimmed by 0 bases and J by 4 bases, 4 bases remained unmatched. CDR1 is DFQATT, CDR2 SNEGSKA, per germline (reference sequence). This chain's CDR3 is CSARDQGAGTEAFF. For the CDR3, the DNA is TGCAGTGCTAGAGATCAGGGGGCGGGCACTGAAGCTTTCTTT.

The rearrangement joins TRBV18 to TRBJ2-5; D gene uncertain. This CDR3 has 16 amino acids. Trimming shortened V by 3 bases and J by 3 bases, and 17 bases separated the two germline ends. Germline V CDR1 and CDR2: KGHSH, LQKENI. The CDR3 region is CASSPYSSRAEETQYF. The CDR3 nucleotides are TGTGCCAGCTCACCCTACTCCTCTAGGGCGGAAGAGACCCAGTACTTC.

The sample holds a few counts of this clonotype. This chain connects TRBV20-1 to TRBJ1-2; D is unclear. The CDR3 is made up of 11 amino acids. CDR1 DFQATT and CDR2 SNEGSKA come from the germline V gene (reference sequence). V lost 0 bases and J lost 9, with 8 bases in between. The CDR3 loop is CSARDPPRYTF. As DNA, the CDR3 is TGCAGTGCTAGAGATCCTCCTCGCTACACCTTC.

This clonotype was picked up many times. The V and J genes are TRBV20-1 and TRBJ2-6; D remains ambiguous. The CDR3 totals 14 residues. V was cut by 3 bases and J by 0 bases, with 6 bases left in between. CDR1 is DFQATT and CDR2 is SNEGSKA in the germline V gene (reference sequence). The CDR3 DNA reads as TGCAGTGCTAGTCAGTTCTCTGGGGCCAACGTCCTGACTTTC. It specifies CSASQFSGANVLTF.

This clonotype has just a few counts. The V call is TRBV6-1, the J call TRBJ2-1; 15 nucleotides line up with TRBD2. Germline V gives CDR1 MNHNS, CDR2 SASEGT. With 4 bases clipped from V and 6 bases from J, the junction kept 10 bases outside the gene matches. This CDR3 is built from 18 residues. Here the CDR3 DNA reads TGTGCCAGCAGTGTCCGCCAGGGACTAGCGGGAGGTGGCAATGAGCAGTTCTTC. Amino acid sequence: CASSVRQGLAGGGNEQFF.

CDR3 sequence: CASKAGGPGEQFF. The CDR3 DNA follows: TGTGCCAGCAAGGCGGGGGGCCCGGGTGAGCAGTTCTTC. V and J are TRBV12-3 or TRBV12-4 and TRBJ2-1, with TRBD2 matching over 8 bases. The CDR3 sequence is 13 residues long. The ends lost 7 bases at V and 9 bases at J; junction bases unmatched: 8.